This T cell receptor (beta chain) was identified in a study of T cell responses to AZD1222 COVID-19 vaccine (dated by TCRdb to the early 2020s). General notes on the study: Because spike-specific TCR depth and breadth did not differ between the two schedules, AZD1222 recipients who got a second dose at roughly 4 weeks were pooled with those who got a second dose at roughly 12 weeks. Trial participants were enrolled by age into 18-55, 56-69 and 70-plus year subgroups, with about 150, 28 and 57 TCR-sequenced participants respectively. A total of 230 to 250 trial participants underwent TCR sequencing, of whom approximately 210 received two doses of AZD1222 and some 26 received two doses of the MenACWY control vaccine.

This specimen's time point label, interpreted: baseline before first vaccination. Vaccinee samples were obtained from the UK trials COV001 and COV002, which included a single-blind randomized controlled phase 2/3 trial of AZD1222 (ChAdOx1 nCoV-19) in healthy adults. For TCRbeta chain sequencing, PBMC samples from trial participants were taken at day 0 and at day 28 after the second dose. As concerns this clone: The antigen it recognizes is unknown. Base qualities were left out, and no much larger clone turns up one base away.

Spanning cysteine to phenylalanine, the CDR3 consists of 15 amino acids. Of the read, only the CDR3 DNA is kept; its 45 bases are in frame from base 1. V loses 3 bases, J loses 0 bases, and the germline ends lie 9 bases apart. According to the germline V gene (reference sequence), CDR1 reads LNHDA and CDR2 reads SQIVND. Paper-wide results and their limitations: CD4 TCRs associated with the vaccine covered the entire spike protein, and the dominant responses were in regions 160-218 and 743-854. A significant rise in spike-specific TCR breadth and depth was observed after two AZD1222 doses relative to day 0 and relative to MenACWY recipients. Because no day 14 peak-response samples were available, repertoires were characterized only after the peak T cell response. Most participants were white British and females outnumbered males, and the authors suggested that clonal diversity may have been underestimated. Epitopes outside the regions mutated in the B.1.351 and B.1.1.7 variants were reportedly recognized by nearly half of the unique spike-specific TCRs. The 56-69-year group was small, and its depth increase did not reach significance, likely because of low power. Only five or six AZD1222 recipients were SARS-CoV-2 seropositive at baseline, limiting conclusions about previously exposed vaccinees.

The CDR3 regions of human TCRbeta chains were analyzed by immunosequencing. Under the source paper's analysis protocol: Repertoire TCRs were matched against a reference library of SARS-CoV-2-specific TCRs generated with the MIRA antigen-specificity platform. Breadth meant the fraction of unique TCRs that were SARS-CoV-2-associated, whereas depth meant the fraction of total T cells that were SARS-CoV-2-associated. Using the MIRA data, each spike-specific TCR was assigned both to the spike region to which the TCR was reactive and to a CD4 or CD8 class. Log10-transformed breadth and depth values were compared by one-way ANOVA with Sidak's multiple comparisons tests. TCRdb's version of the immuneACCESS table is confined to in-frame rearrangements and falls short of the full clone set. An unresolved V gene accounts for under half of the shortfall where checked; the remainder is of unknown origin. V, J and clone size reflect that table, while D and trimming were determined from the DNA. In all, the sample holds about 100,000 clones, and 70% to 90% of those were seen once. Approximately 3% of the sample comes from the top ten.

The sequence was collected from an adult in good health. This chain is built from TRBV19 and TRBJ2-1; no D gene is confidently identified. The sequencing here drew on peripheral blood, taken on day 0 of AZD1222 vaccination. This receptor carries the CDR3 CASSIYRSSYNEQFF. The DNA is as follows: TGTGCCAGTAGTATTTATCGGAGCTCCTACAATGAGCAGTTCTTC.